These 27 T cell receptor beta chains originate from one sample sequenced in a study of blood T cell repertoires in COVID-19. Profiling relied on immunoSEQ multiplex PCR, and the TCRdb table lists in-frame clones only, not all of them. The repertoire holds over 55,000 clones, with approximately 92% as singletons. Sequencing was carried out using peripheral blood. The receptors come from a man between 60 and 75 years old with acute or convalescent COVID-19.

This chain connects TRBV24-1 to TRBJ1-4; 9 bases fit TRBD1. This CDR3 has 15 amino acids. V lost 5 bases to trimming and J lost 5 bases; unmatched junction nucleotides: 5. Germline V gene sequence: CDR1 KGHDR, CDR2 SFDVKD. The CDR3 sequence is CATSALTGGNEKLFF. The CDR3 DNA is TGTGCCACCAGTGCCCTGACAGGGGGGAATGAAAAACTGTTTTTT.

The chain employs TRBV18 and TRBJ1-5, with TRBD1 as a possible D gene (6 bases). The germline V gene encodes CDR1 KGHSH and CDR2 LQKENI. The germline V and J ends were trimmed by 3 bases and 6 bases, with 15 bases remaining between them. The CDR3 runs to 15 residues. CDR3 loop: CASSPQGWDGQPQHF. CDR3 DNA sequence: TGTGCCAGCTCACCGCAGGGGTGGGATGGTCAGCCCCAGCATTTT.

CDR3 bases: TGTGCCAGCAGTTCGACACCTCGACGCGAAGCTTTCTTT. This codes for CASSSTPRREAFF. The chain recombines TRBV6-5 with TRBJ1-1; no reliable D call. This CDR3 is built from 13 residues. V dropped 4 bases and J dropped 8 bases, with 14 bases sitting between them. Germline V gene sequence: CDR1 MNHEY, CDR2 SVGAGI.

The CDR3, as DNA: TGCGCCAGCAGCTTGCGGACAGGGTTGAACACTGAAGCTTTCTTT. Encoded protein: CASSLRTGLNTEAFF. The chain is built from TRBV5-1 and TRBJ1-1, with 8 bases matching TRBD1. V dropped 1 base and J dropped 0; count of bases not matched to a gene: 2. This CDR3 contains 15 residues. The V gene's germline CDR1 is SGHRS and CDR2 YFSETQ.

This clone was seen just once. The chain links TRBV19 to TRBJ1-2; 7 nucleotides agree with TRBD1. The CDR3 has 15 residues. V lost 4 bases to trimming and J lost 1 base; unmatched junction nucleotides: 6. Looked up from germline, CDR1 is LNHDA and CDR2 is SQIVND (reference sequence). Written as DNA, the CDR3 is TGTGCCAGTAGTAACCAGGGGGGAAGTAACTATGGCTACACCTTC. Its protein is CASSNQGGSNYGYTF.

The chain couples TRBV7-2 to TRBJ1-4; D remains ambiguous. This CDR3 has 15 amino acids. Germline V gene data show CDR1 as SGHTA and CDR2 as FQGNSA. V was pared by 5 bases and J by 3 bases, with 13 bases between. The CDR3 DNA reads TGTGCCAGCAGCCCCTCAGGAAGCCCTAATGAAAAACTGTTTTTT. Its protein is CASSPSGSPNEKLFF.

The table lists this clone with a few counts. The chain links TRBV9 to TRBJ2-1, with 7 bases fitting TRBD2. CDR1 and CDR2 from the germline V gene are SGDLS and YYNGEE. This CDR3 has 17 residues. The ends lost 0 bases at V and 5 bases at J; junction bases unmatched: 11. The CDR3 nucleotides read TGTGCCAGCAGCGTAGGCCCCGGGCGGGAGCTCAACAATGAGCAGTTCTTC. It yields the protein CASSVGPGRELNNEQFF. Combining the CDR3 with reference TRBV9 and TRBJ2-1 gives the whole variable domain DSGVTQTPKHLITATGQRVTLRCSPRSGDLSVYWYQQSLDQGLQFLIQYYNGEERAKGNILERFSAQQFPDLHSELNLSSLELGDSALYFCASSVGPGRELNNEQFFGPGTRLTVL.

CDR3 protein: CAWGEALLNTGELFF. CDR3 in DNA: TGTGCCTGGGGGGAGGCGCTTTTGAACACCGGGGAGCTGTTTTTT. V usage is TRBV30 and J usage is TRBJ2-2, with D possibly TRBD2 on 6 matching bases. Trimming shortened V by 5 bases and J by 1 base, and 14 bases separated the two germline ends. CDR3 size: 15 residues. From germline, CDR1 is GTSNPN and CDR2 SVGIG (reference sequence). The entire variable domain, with the rest obtained from reference TRBV30 and TRBJ2-2, is as follows: SQTIHQWPATLVQPVGSPLSLECTVEGTSNPNLYWYRQAAGRGLQLLFYSVGIGQISSEVPQNLSASRPQDRQFILSSKKLLLSDSGFYLCAWGEALLNTGELFFGEGSRLTVL.

This chain uses TRBV3-1 (or the pseudogene TRBV3-2) with TRBJ1-1; TRBD1 might be the D (6 bases). The CDR3 consists of 13 residues. Germline CDR1 and CDR2: LGHDT and YNNKEL (reference sequence). Trimming stripped 1 base from V and 10 bases from J, with 13 bases between. This CDR3 is CASSQGGRGIAFF. DNA for the CDR3: TGTGCCAGCAGCCAAGGGGGCAGGGGTATAGCTTTCTTT.

The V gene is TRBV9, the J gene TRBJ2-1; 9 bases are a match to TRBD1. J gave up 7 bases and V 0 bases, and 11 bases lay outside the gene matches. CDR1 and CDR2 (germline): SGDLS, YYNGEE. The CDR3 runs to 17 residues. CDR3 DNA: TGTGCCAGCAGCGTAGGGGACAGGGAAAGGGGTTGGAATGAGCAGTTCTTC. This encodes CASSVGDRERGWNEQFF. Complete variable domain (other parts from reference TRBV9 and TRBJ2-1): DSGVTQTPKHLITATGQRVTLRCSPRSGDLSVYWYQQSLDQGLQFLIQYYNGEERAKGNILERFSAQQFPDLHSELNLSSLELGDSALYFCASSVGDRERGWNEQFFGPGTRLTVL.

The V gene is TRBV11-2, the J gene TRBJ2-4; D gene ambiguous. This CDR3 has 14 residues. Trimming removed 2 bases from V and 3 bases from J, with 8 bases in between. Germline lookup yields CDR1 SGHAT and CDR2 FQNNGV. Written as DNA, the CDR3 is TGTGCCAGCAGCTTAAATGGGCACAAAAACATTCAGTACTTC. It yields the protein CASSLNGHKNIQYF.

This sequence joins TRBV9 and TRBJ1-6; 9 bases are shared with TRBD1. Per germline, CDR1 SGDLS and CDR2 YYNGEE. The CDR3 has 16 residues. J lost 4 bases, V lost 0 bases, and 2 bases had no gene match. The CDR3 loop reads CASSVDGTGYNSPLHF. The CDR3 DNA reads TGTGCCAGCAGCGTAGACGGGACAGGGTATAATTCACCCCTCCACTTT.

The CDR3 DNA is TGTGCCACCAGTGATTCTACTAGCGGGAGGGAGTTCTTC. Amino acids: CATSDSTSGREFF. The chain carries TRBV24-1 and TRBJ2-1; 13 positions match TRBD2. J gave up 14 bases and V 2 bases, and 2 bases lay outside the gene matches. This CDR3 comprises 13 residues. Germline V CDR1 and CDR2: KGHDR, SFDVKD.

The chain employs TRBV2 and TRBJ2-3; D may be TRBD1 (5 bases). The germline V gene encodes CDR1 SNHLY and CDR2 FYNNEI. V was trimmed by 6 bases and J by 4 bases, leaving 8 bases between them. CDR3 size: 12 residues. Here the CDR3 DNA reads TGTGCCAGCAGGGGGCACGCAGATACGCAGTATTTT. Its translation: CASRGHADTQYF.

The V gene is TRBV5-4, the J gene TRBJ2-1; TRBD2 agrees at 10 bases. V lost 0 bases and J lost 8; bases outside the gene matches: 5. This CDR3 region has 15 residues. Per germline, CDR1 SGHNT and CDR2 YYREEE (reference sequence). CDR3 sequence: CASSLALAGEDEQFF. The CDR3 DNA sequence: TGTGCCAGCAGCTTGGCCCTAGCGGGAGAGGATGAGCAGTTCTTC.

The V call is TRBV29-1, the J call TRBJ2-7, with TRBD1 matching 8 bases. The germline gives CDR1 SQVTM, CDR2 ANQGSEA. Trimming at V came to 1 base and at J to 6 bases, leaving 8 bases not matched to a gene. The CDR3 consists of 14 residues. As DNA, the CDR3 is TGCAGCGTTGAAGGGGTAGCGACAGGGGCCGAGCAGTACTTC. This sequence encodes CSVEGVATGAEQYF.

The CDR3 bases are TGTGCCTGGAGTGGCGGGCTTCAAAACATTCAGTACTTC. It yields the protein CAWSGGLQNIQYF. The rearrangement links TRBV30 to TRBJ2-4, with a tentative D call TRBD2 (5 bases). This CDR3 spans 13 amino acids. V lost 1 base and J lost 5, with 9 bases in between. Germline assignment: CDR1 GTSNPN and CDR2 SVGIG (reference sequence).

This rearrangement joins TRBV14 to TRBJ1-1, with 8 bases identical to TRBD1. This CDR3 comprises 15 residues. Germline CDR1 is SGHDN and CDR2 is FVKESK. The V segment lost 4 bases and the J segment 4 bases; nucleotides outside the gene matches: 8. The CDR3 is CASSPLDRASTEAFF. Here the CDR3 DNA reads TGTGCCAGCAGCCCTTTGGACAGGGCGAGCACTGAAGCTTTCTTT.

This chain links TRBV3-1 (or the pseudogene TRBV3-2) with TRBJ2-7; D may be TRBD2 (6 bases). V was pared by 0 bases and J by 6 bases, with 15 bases between. CDR3 length: 15 amino acids. Germline V CDR1 and CDR2: LGHDT, YNNKEL (reference sequence). CDR3 amino acids: CASSQDLSGAGEQYF. The CDR3 DNA reads as TGTGCCAGCAGCCAAGATCTGTCGGGAGCGGGCGAGCAGTACTTC.

The chain uses TRBV5-8 and TRBJ1-5, with D tentatively TRBD1 (6 bases). V was cut by 2 bases and J by 7 bases, with 25 bases left in between. The CDR3 spans 18 residues. The germline V gene encodes CDR1 SGHTS and CDR2 YDEGEE. The CDR3 DNA follows: TGTGCCAGCAGCTTTCCCCAGGGGTCCCATACCTATGGGCAGCCCCAGCATTTT. Protein: CASSFPQGSHTYGQPQHF.

The CDR3 DNA sequence: TGTGCCAGCAGCCAAGAAATGGCTAGCGGGAGGTACGAGCAGTACTTC. Its translation is CASSQEMASGRYEQYF. The chain joins TRBV4-2 to TRBJ2-7, with 11 bases identical to TRBD2. CDR1 is LGHNA and CDR2 is YNFKEQ in the germline V gene. The length of the CDR3 is 16 residues. Germline trimming cut 0 bases from V and 4 bases from J; bases unmatched to any gene: 5.

The J gene is TRBJ2-3, the V gene TRBV7-9, with D perhaps TRBD1 (5 bases). The CDR3 has 14 amino acids. Germline V gene data show CDR1 as SEHNR and CDR2 as FQNEAQ (reference sequence). V was trimmed by 8 bases and J by 0 bases, leaving 12 bases between them. CDR3 DNA sequence: TGTGCCAGCTTCCAGGGATCTAGCACAGATACGCAGTATTTT. Its translation: CASFQGSSTDTQYF.

This clone has only one observation. V usage is TRBV7-3 and J usage is TRBJ2-1; weak D call: TRBD2 (6 bases). Trimming left V 3 bases short and J 3 bases short, with 15 bases between. CDR1 is SGHTA and CDR2 is FQGTGA in the germline V gene. The CDR3 is made up of 16 amino acids. The CDR3 sequence is CASSFGYGEDYNEQFF. The CDR3 coding sequence is TGTGCCAGCAGCTTCGGTTACGGGGAGGACTACAATGAGCAGTTCTTC.

The chain is built from TRBV9 and TRBJ1-1, with D possibly TRBD1 on 6 matching bases. The CDR3 consists of 15 residues. Per the germline V gene, CDR1 is SGDLS and CDR2 is YYNGEE. V lost 3 bases and J lost 0, with 12 bases in between. The CDR3 DNA follows: TGTGCCAGCAGCGCCAGGGGCGCCCTGAACACTGAAGCTTTCTTT. Translating it yields CASSARGALNTEAFF.

This chain uses TRBV6-1 with TRBJ2-7; TRBD1 is a possible D gene (5 bases). The CDR3 totals 15 residues. V lost 2 bases and J lost 5, with 16 bases in between. The germline V gene encodes CDR1 MNHNS and CDR2 SASEGT. CDR3: CASSERGRVWDEQYF. The CDR3 nucleotides read TGTGCCAGCAGTGAAAGGGGTAGGGTGTGGGACGAGCAGTACTTC.

The rearrangement joins TRBV11-3 to TRBJ1-1; TRBD1 might be the D (5 bases). V lost 3 bases to trimming and J lost 4 bases, with 12 bases between them. Germline values: CDR1 SGHNT, CDR2 YENEEA. This CDR3 is 14 amino acids long. Here the CDR3 DNA reads TGTGCCAGCAGCTTGTCAGGGTTGGGCACTGAAGCTTTCTTT. It codes for CASSLSGLGTEAFF.

The chain recombines TRBV19 with TRBJ1-1; D perhaps matches TRBD1 (5 bases). Deletions cut 6 bases from V and 10 bases from J, with 24 bases between. The CDR3 runs to 15 residues. From germline, CDR1 is LNHDA and CDR2 SQIVND (reference sequence). The CDR3 coding sequence is TGTGCCAGTAGCACCGTGATCCGGGGGAATATGGCAGCTTTCTTT. It yields the protein CASSTVIRGNMAAFF.